This T cell receptor (beta chain) was observed in a study of sequential checkpoint blockade in melanoma (dated by TCRdb to between 2017 and 2020). Some background on the complete study: Patients were assigned by 1:1 randomization to either first-line nivolumab followed by ipilimumab (arm A) or ipilimumab followed by nivolumab (arm B). Maintenance nivolumab came after each of the two trial sequences.

The treatment or condition label, read with the paper, signifies: randomized to nivolumab then ipilimumab (arm A) or the reverse (arm B). None of the trial patients had been given prior DNA-damaging chemotherapy. A FACS Aria II flow cytometer was used to sort live CD3+CD8+ cells that were negative for CD19 and CD56 from thawed PBMCs. CheckMate 064, a randomized, open-label phase II trial of sequential checkpoint blockade, was the source of the samples, all of which came from patients with melanoma. Peripheral blood mononuclear cells were collected by leukapheresis, purified with Ficoll-Paque, and frozen in human serum with approximately 9.4% DMSO. Immediately after sorting, the purity of the sorted blood CD3+CD8+ cells was confirmed to be >95%, and DNA was then extracted. The immunoSEQ Assay was used to immunosequence TCRbeta CDR3 regions from genomic DNA. Genomic DNA was amplified by bias-controlled multiplex PCR before high-throughput sequencing. The source study handled its data this way. To quantify the absolute abundance of each unique TCRbeta CDR3 region, the sequences were collapsed and filtered. Clonality, defined as 1 minus Pielou's evenness, was calculated using productive rearrangements only. A previously published method was used to identify clones with significantly greater frequencies in on-treatment samples than in baseline samples. TCRdb re-hosts the immuneACCESS table, in-frame sequences only. Its copies lack some clones; in the studies checked, an unresolved V gene accounts for under half of them, and the cause for the rest is not known. V, J and clone size are taken as reported in that table, and D and trimming were inferred from the DNA itself. A total of under 20,000 clones appear in this sample, about 74% of them only once. Of the sample, roughly 33% falls within the top ten clones.

Points on this clone: The clone's antigen remains unknown. Base qualities are not recorded, but no much larger clone differs from it by a single base.

What the research found in general, with its limitations: The model for predicting response that combines TCR metrics with mutation burden needs to be validated in larger, independent patient cohorts.

V loses 0 bases of germline sequence and J loses 3 bases, and the interval between the two ends is 7 bases. The germline V gene (reference sequence) yields SGHNT for CDR1 and YYREEE for CDR2. Spanning cysteine to phenylalanine, the CDR3 consists of 13 amino acids. Left in the record is the CDR3 DNA by itself, 39 bases read in frame from the first base. The sequence derives from a human donor with melanoma. The specimen was CD8+ T cells sorted from blood (inferred from file names), collected from a patient given nivolumab and ipilimumab in sequence. The V gene is TRBV5-4 and the J gene is TRBJ2-7; there is no confident call for the D gene. The CDR3 region has the sequence CASSLGEFYEQYF. Read as DNA, the sequence is TGTGCCAGCAGCTTGGGAGAATTCTACGAGCAGTACTTC.